The entry below gives a single TCR beta chain sequence along with its context. As yet, its antigen is unknown. The identical CDR3 is also encoded by other nucleotide sequences in the sample. The record originates from a study of CD8+ T cells in alopecia areata. Extracted from the samples, RNA was reverse transcribed into cDNA to serve as the sequencing template. Here immunoSEQ multiplex PCR was the method, and the copy in TCRdb shows in-frame clones only, minus some. The table lists 150,000 or so clones, 58% of them singletons. Germline CDR1 SEHNR, CDR2 FQNEAQ (reference sequence). V shed 5 bases and J shed 0 bases, with 5 bases lying between them. There are 12 residues in the CDR3. General observations from the study: Lesional scalp displayed greater clonality than normal scalp, most notably in alopecia totalis/universalis.

Indicated treatment: oral pan-JAK inhibitor, 5-10 mg twice daily. This specimen was CD4+ T cells sorted from blood, taken around week 55, from a patient treated with tofacitinib. The chain carries TRBV7-9 and TRBJ2-7, with D uncertain. This sequence originates from a human donor with alopecia areata. CDR3 DNA sequence: TGTGCCAGCAGCCAAAGCTCCTACGAGCAGTACTTC. Amino acid sequence: CASSQSSYEQYF.